This record concerns one TCR beta chain sequence. As yet, its antigen is unknown. The sample originates from a study of identifying expanded T cells in peripheral blood. Study results and caveats: Across healthy donors, higher total template counts meant significantly greater two-week count variance. Technical replicates showed around 1.1 changed clones; approximately 2 weeks around 15; four weeks 19.

CDR1 is SGDLS and CDR2 is YYNGEE in the germline V gene. The V end was cut by 3 bases, the J end by 3 bases, with 19 bases between. This CDR3 has 17 residues. Assay: immunoSEQ multiplex PCR; the TCRdb copy retains only in-frame clones and omits some. Of more than 65,000 clones in the sample, 70% to 90% were seen once. This receptor was obtained from a person aged 18-70 years in good health. Sequenced: blood. This sequence joins TRBV9 and TRBJ2-1; TRBD2 is a possible D gene (5 bases). CDR3 coding DNA: TGTGCCAGCAGCGCCATAGGTCGCGGGCCGGACTACAATGAGCAGTTCTTC. Protein product: CASSAIGRGPDYNEQFF.